The sequence of this T cell receptor beta chain was determined in a study of blood T cell repertoires in COVID-19. This clone was seen a single time. CDR1 and CDR2 from the germline V gene are LNHDA and SQIVND (reference sequence). The CDR3 extends over 14 amino acids. Trimming cost V 7 bases and J 4 bases, with 16 bases left between them. Produced via immunoSEQ multiplex PCR; TCRdb's table is partial and in-frame only. This sample carries roughly 220,000 clones, approximately 86% of them seen once, and the ten largest clones take about a tenth. The sequenced sample was peripheral blood. This TCR came from a woman in her forties or fifties with COVID-19, enrolled during active disease. This sequence joins TRBV19 and TRBJ1-2; D ambiguous. This CDR3 reads CASIGQSYSYGYTF. The CDR3 nucleotides read TGTGCCAGTATTGGGCAGTCCTATTCCTATGGCTACACCTTC.